Listed below are T cell receptor beta chains from one sample, sequenced in a study of blood T cell repertoires in COVID-19. Using immunoSEQ multiplex PCR, the repertoire was profiled, and TCRdb retains in-frame clones only, with some absent. This table holds 72,000 or so clones, around nine tenths found once. The sample taken for sequencing was peripheral blood. These receptors were obtained from an older woman with acute or convalescent COVID-19. CDR3s include the opening cysteine and the closing phenylalanine or tryptophan. D genes are given only for firm matches. For some rows the clone size is stated as once, few or many, or as a class when expanded; others skip it.

TRBV5-1,few,TRBD2,14,TRBJ2-5,TGCGCCAGCAGCTTGGCTCTAGCGGGCGAGACCCAGTACTTC,CASSLALAGETQYF
TRBV19,-,-,14,TRBJ1-4,TGTGCCAGTAGTGAGTCGTTCATCGGTGAAAAACTGTTTTTT,CASSESFIGEKLFF
TRBV2,-,-,13,TRBJ1-5,TGTGCCAGCAGTGGAATCGGGGTCCAGCCCCAGCATTTT,CASSGIGVQPQHF
TRBV5-1,few,-,14,TRBJ2-2,TGCGCCAGCAGCTTGGGACAGAACACCGGGGAGCTGTTTTTT,CASSLGQNTGELFF
TRBV6-5,-,TRBD1,15,TRBJ2-7,TGTGCCAGCAGTTACGGGGACAGGCCCGCCTACGAGCAGTACTTC,CASSYGDRPAYEQYF
TRBV5-1,-,-,17,TRBJ1-3,TGCGCCAGCAGGGAAACCACAGGGTTAACCTCTGGAAACACCATATATTTT,CASRETTGLTSGNTIYF
TRBV6-5,-,TRBD1,14,TRBJ1-1,TGTGCCAGCAGGACCACAGGGGGCGGCACTGAAGCTTTCTTT,CASRTTGGGTEAFF
TRBV3-1/TRBV3-2,-,-,15,TRBJ2-3,TGTGCCAGCAGCCATTGGCAGGTCAGCACAGATACGCAGTATTTT,CASSHWQVSTDTQYF
TRBV19,-,TRBD1,12,TRBJ2-7,TGTGCCAGTAGGGGACAGCGCTACGAGCAGTACTTC,CASRGQRYEQYF
TRBV18,-,-,13,TRBJ2-7,TGTGCCAGCTCACCATTTAGAGGCGACGAGCAGTACTTC,CASSPFRGDEQYF
TRBV6-2/TRBV6-3,-,-,15,TRBJ2-2,TGTGCCAGCAGTTTTGCCGTAGGGGTATCCGGGGAGCTGTTTTTT,CASSFAVGVSGELFF